This is a list of T cell receptor beta chains from one sample in a study of blood T cell repertoires in COVID-19. Sequencing used immunoSEQ multiplex PCR; TCRdb keeps in-frame clones, though not all of them. The data hold under 140,000 clones, with roughly nine tenths observed a single time. Sequencing was carried out using peripheral blood. These receptors originate from a human donor in a cohort sampled during active COVID-19. The conserved cysteine and the conserved F or W are not part of the CDR3 here.

v_call cdr3_aa
TRBV6-5 ASGLAGSSYEQY
TRBV18 ASSMTGSNTEAF
TRBV5-1 VSSLSPDQRGYGYT
TRBV19 ASRRQGGQHQPQH
TRBV18 ASSPGAGGPYNEQF
TRBV9 ASSDASGSVADTQY
TRBV3-1/TRBV3-2 ASSLPGGPLTDTQY
TRBV10-1 ASSDADYYNEQF
TRBV3-1/TRBV3-2 ASNGGASEKLF
TRBV5-1 ASRSGTGPYEQY
TRBV10-2 ASSDLGSAPEQF
TRBV5-1 ASSATTGATANYGYT
TRBV28 ASRGNSYEQY
TRBV12-3/TRBV12-4 ASSGAAQAF
TRBV7-2 ASSGGTGAPDTQY
TRBV7-3 ASSFPRGDTGELF
TRBV7-8 ASSLEVGRGYGYT
TRBV5-1 ASSLVGGQPQH
TRBV6-2/TRBV6-3 ASSETSGLYEQY
TRBV5-4 ASSNGQASSGANVLT
TRBV7-9 ASSLAASGNNEQF
TRBV28 ASSLVWGGTGSGNTIY
TRBV9 ASSPRSGVTSYEQY
TRBV18 ASSLRTGDLGEQY
TRBV19 ASSLQEGAITEAF
TRBV11-3 ASSLGLVSGEQF
TRBV6-2/TRBV6-3 ASSSGLAGGNEQF
TRBV19 ASSISGVRQETQY
TRBV6-5 ASSSLTGFGEQY
TRBV19 ASSRTAGNLGNTIY
TRBV2 ASSALAGGPKY
TRBV6-5 ASSRPGQGSYT
TRBV19 ASSSIRENTGELF
TRBV5-4 ASSLVTRASSYNEQF
TRBV9 ASSVGTVSSYEQY
TRBV30 AWSVGGWNYEQY
TRBV7-9 ASTFGGFTGELF
TRBV5-4 ASSLSRAGTYNEQF
TRBV19 ASSIRPGSGDEQF
TRBV6-5 ASSYSVLAEFYEQY
TRBV18 ASSPQDRGLGKGYT
TRBV5-6 ASSLGDWGNQPQH
TRBV28 ASSYLLGLAERTDTQY
TRBV30 AWSVGASGTRGGELF
TRBV29-1 SVAETPTGELF
TRBV20-1 SGELNYGYT
TRBV5-1 ASSLRSGGNTGELF
TRBV2 ASLAARIEQY
TRBV6-2/TRBV6-3 ASSHPGLRLGEQY
TRBV18 ASSPRGDEKLF
TRBV6-1 ASSERKGQDEQF
TRBV27 ASSPPTSYNEQF
TRBV4-3 ASSPDLREGGETQY
TRBV4-3 ASSQDLLAGSSLQVEQF
TRBV3-1/TRBV3-2 ASSQDFGTSGNNEQF
TRBV28 ASSLNPGRGTGELF
TRBV3-1/TRBV3-2 ASSQGGNQPQH
TRBV10-3 AITELGQTSGNTIY
TRBV29-1 SALPATVGELF
TRBV27 ASSVGTGGEKLF